The rows below give T cell receptor beta chains drawn from one sample of a study of human T cells and chemical hapten exposure. MiXCR, applied by TCRdb to the 5' RACE reads, yields one record per CDR3 protein. The sample lists under 150,000 distinct CDR3 sequences, around a fifth occurring once. The receptors stem from a human donor in good health. CDR3s include the opening cysteine and the closing phenylalanine or tryptophan. A D gene is named only where the DNA matches it firmly. Rows may omit the clone size; those that give it use once, few, many or a size class.

clone size: few; D gene: NA; V gene: TRBV7-3; J gene: TRBJ2-3; CDR3 protein: CASSLTGASGTDTQYF; CDR3 DNA: TGTGCCAGCAGCTTAACAGGGGCTAGCGGCACAGATACGCAGTATTTT
clone size: few; D gene: NA; V gene: TRBV12-3/TRBV12-4; J gene: TRBJ2-5; CDR3 protein: CASSKGHQETQYF; CDR3 DNA: TGTGCCAGCAGCAAGGGACACCAAGAGACCCAGTACTTC
clone size: few; D gene: NA; V gene: TRBV30; J gene: TRBJ2-7; CDR3 protein: CAWSVSSVLREQYF; CDR3 DNA: TGTGCCTGGAGTGTATCGAGCGTCCTCCGGGAGCAGTACTTC
clone size: NA; D gene: TRBD1; V gene: TRBV7-9; J gene: TRBJ1-2; CDR3 protein: CASSPRTGGHYGYTF; CDR3 DNA: TGTGCCAGCAGCCCCCGGACAGGGGGACACTATGGCTACACCTTC
clone size: NA; D gene: NA; V gene: TRBV20-1; J gene: TRBJ2-1; CDR3 protein: CSARENPTREQFF; CDR3 DNA: TGCAGTGCCAGAGAGAATCCGACTCGGGAGCAGTTCTTC
clone size: few; D gene: TRBD2; V gene: TRBV4-2; J gene: TRBJ2-3; CDR3 protein: CASSSSPGTSGTDTQYF; CDR3 DNA: TGTGCCAGCAGCTCCTCCCCCGGGACTAGCGGTACAGATACGCAGTATTTT
clone size: few; D gene: NA; V gene: TRBV7-3; J gene: TRBJ2-1; CDR3 protein: CASSLIGSTFNEQFF; CDR3 DNA: TGTGCCAGCAGCTTAATAGGGTCCACTTTCAATGAGCAGTTCTTC
clone size: few; D gene: NA; V gene: TRBV25-1; J gene: TRBJ2-7; CDR3 protein: CASSEWLAGGSYEQYF; CDR3 DNA: TGTGCCAGCAGTGAATGGCTTGCGGGCGGCTCCTACGAGCAGTACTTC
clone size: few; D gene: NA; V gene: TRBV15; J gene: TRBJ2-7; CDR3 protein: CATSRGGTTYEQYF; CDR3 DNA: TGTGCCACCAGCAGAGGAGGGACCACCTACGAGCAGTACTTC
clone size: few; D gene: NA; V gene: TRBV10-1; J gene: TRBJ1-1; CDR3 protein: CASSDPQEGSEAFF; CDR3 DNA: TGCGCCAGCAGTGACCCCCAGGAGGGAAGTGAAGCTTTCTTT
clone size: NA; D gene: NA; V gene: TRBV28; J gene: TRBJ2-4; CDR3 protein: CASTPVAARRGGISKNIQCF; CDR3 DNA: TGTGCCAGCACCCCCGTAGCAGCAAGGCGAGGTGGTATTTCCAAAAACATTCAGTGCTTC
clone size: NA; D gene: NA; V gene: TRBV12-3/TRBV12-4; J gene: TRBJ2-4; CDR3 protein: CASSADGGLAKNIQYF; CDR3 DNA: TGTGCCAGCAGTGCCGACGGAGGCCTAGCCAAAAACATTCAGTACTTC
clone size: NA; D gene: NA; V gene: TRBV28; J gene: TRBJ1-2; CDR3 protein: CASSYLGGYTF; CDR3 DNA: TGTGCCAGCAGCTATCTAGGGGGCTACACCTTC
clone size: NA; D gene: NA; V gene: TRBV29-1; J gene: TRBJ1-2; CDR3 protein: CSVPDLGYGYTF; CDR3 DNA: TGCAGCGTCCCCGACTTAGGGTATGGCTACACCTTC
clone size: NA; D gene: NA; V gene: TRBV4-1; J gene: TRBJ1-5; CDR3 protein: CASSLSQYQPQHF; CDR3 DNA: TGCGCCAGCAGCCTCAGCCAGTATCAGCCCCAGCATTTT
clone size: NA; D gene: TRBD2; V gene: TRBV28; J gene: TRBJ2-2; CDR3 protein: CASSFLQRGGLAGDTGELFF; CDR3 DNA: TGTGCCAGCAGTTTCCTTCAACGAGGGGGACTAGCGGGAGACACCGGGGAGCTGTTTTTT
clone size: few; D gene: TRBD2; V gene: TRBV7-8; J gene: TRBJ2-1; CDR3 protein: CASSLEVLAGGTASNEQFF; CDR3 DNA: TGTGCCAGCAGCTTAGAGGTCCTAGCGGGAGGGACAGCTTCCAATGAGCAGTTCTTC
clone size: few; D gene: NA; V gene: TRBV18; J gene: TRBJ2-2; CDR3 protein: CASSLNGGSGELFF; CDR3 DNA: TGTGCCAGCTCATTAAACGGCGGTTCCGGGGAGCTGTTTTTT
clone size: NA; D gene: NA; V gene: TRBV6-2/TRBV6-3; J gene: TRBJ2-3; CDR3 protein: CASSRMVGPADTQYF; CDR3 DNA: TGTGCCAGCAGTCGAATGGTAGGGCCCGCAGATACGCAGTATTTT
clone size: NA; D gene: TRBD1; V gene: TRBV12-3/TRBV12-4; J gene: TRBJ1-4; CDR3 protein: CASTGTEHEKLFF; CDR3 DNA: TGTGCCAGCACCGGGACAGAACATGAAAAACTGTTTTTT
clone size: NA; D gene: NA; V gene: TRBV6-5; J gene: TRBJ2-3; CDR3 protein: CASRRVGSTDTQYF; CDR3 DNA: TGTGCCAGCAGAAGGGTAGGGAGCACAGATACGCAGTATTTT
clone size: few; D gene: NA; V gene: TRBV10-3; J gene: TRBJ1-3; CDR3 protein: CAISYNPSGNTIYF; CDR3 DNA: TGTGCCATCAGTTACAATCCCTCTGGAAACACCATATATTTT
clone size: few; D gene: TRBD1; V gene: TRBV6-6; J gene: TRBJ1-6; CDR3 protein: CATNGWTGPGSPLHF; CDR3 DNA: TGTGCCACTAATGGATGGACAGGGCCCGGGTCACCCCTCCACTTT
clone size: few; D gene: NA; V gene: TRBV9; J gene: TRBJ2-3; CDR3 protein: CASSVLDSSDTQYF; CDR3 DNA: TGTGCCAGCAGCGTTTTGGACTCATCAGATACGCAGTATTTT
clone size: NA; D gene: NA; V gene: TRBV20-1; J gene: TRBJ2-2; CDR3 protein: CSAPLSNTGELFF; CDR3 DNA: TGCAGTGCCCCGCTTTCGAACACCGGGGAGCTGTTTTTT
clone size: NA; D gene: NA; V gene: TRBV2; J gene: TRBJ2-4; CDR3 protein: CASSDNRAAKNIQYF; CDR3 DNA: TGTGCCAGCAGTGATAACAGGGCGGCCAAAAACATTCAGTACTTC
clone size: NA; D gene: TRBD2; V gene: TRBV20-1; J gene: TRBJ2-1; CDR3 protein: CSASRLAWYNEQFF; CDR3 DNA: TGCAGTGCTTCACGACTAGCGTGGTACAATGAGCAGTTCTTC
clone size: NA; D gene: NA; V gene: TRBV18; J gene: TRBJ1-1; CDR3 protein: CASSNKFEVNTEAFF; CDR3 DNA: TGTGCCAGCTCAAATAAATTTGAGGTGAACACTGAAGCTTTCTTT
clone size: NA; D gene: NA; V gene: TRBV7-3; J gene: TRBJ1-3; CDR3 protein: CASSQGRGDTIYF; CDR3 DNA: TGTGCCAGCAGCCAGGGTCGGGGCGACACCATATATTTT
clone size: NA; D gene: NA; V gene: TRBV28; J gene: TRBJ1-4; CDR3 protein: CASSPAAGSFFEKLFF; CDR3 DNA: TGTGCCAGCAGTCCGGCCGCAGGGTCTTTTTTTGAAAAACTGTTTTTT
clone size: many; D gene: NA; V gene: TRBV12-3/TRBV12-4; J gene: TRBJ1-1; CDR3 protein: CASSLGGLLTTEAFF; CDR3 DNA: TGTGCCAGCAGCCTGGGGGGCTTGTTGACCACTGAAGCTTTCTTT
clone size: NA; D gene: NA; V gene: TRBV4-2; J gene: TRBJ1-3; CDR3 protein: CASSQYPGGTGNTIYF; CDR3 DNA: TGTGCCAGCAGCCAATACCCAGGAGGAACCGGAAACACCATATATTTT
clone size: few; D gene: NA; V gene: TRBV11-2; J gene: TRBJ1-2; CDR3 protein: CASSLGRDEGYTF; CDR3 DNA: TGTGCCAGCAGCTTAGGCAGGGATGAAGGCTACACCTTC
clone size: few; D gene: NA; V gene: TRBV20-1; J gene: TRBJ1-2; CDR3 protein: CSARNREYYGYTF; CDR3 DNA: TGCAGTGCTAGGAACAGGGAGTACTATGGCTACACCTTC
clone size: NA; D gene: TRBD1; V gene: TRBV5-1; J gene: TRBJ2-7; CDR3 protein: CASSLGRTGGRRYEQYF; CDR3 DNA: TGCGCCAGCAGCTTGGGGAGGACAGGGGGCCGGCGCTACGAGCAGTACTTC
clone size: NA; D gene: TRBD1; V gene: TRBV11-2; J gene: TRBJ2-2; CDR3 protein: CATKFPGQGTTGELFF; CDR3 DNA: TGTGCCACCAAATTCCCGGGACAGGGGACCACCGGGGAGCTGTTTTTT
clone size: few; D gene: NA; V gene: TRBV6-1; J gene: TRBJ1-2; CDR3 protein: CASSVRDAYYGYTF; CDR3 DNA: TGTGCCAGCAGTGTCCGGGACGCCTACTATGGCTACACCTTC
clone size: NA; D gene: TRBD1; V gene: TRBV9; J gene: TRBJ2-1; CDR3 protein: CASSVDLSGQGAHNEQFF; CDR3 DNA: TGTGCCAGCAGCGTAGATCTGTCGGGACAGGGGGCGCACAATGAGCAGTTCTTC
clone size: NA; D gene: NA; V gene: TRBV6-5; J gene: TRBJ2-5; CDR3 protein: CASSYQGGAETQYF; CDR3 DNA: TGTGCCAGCAGTTATCAGGGGGGGGCCGAGACCCAGTACTTC
clone size: medium-sized; D gene: NA; V gene: TRBV24-1; J gene: TRBJ1-2; CDR3 protein: CATSDLDAYGYTF; CDR3 DNA: TGTGCCACCAGTGATTTGGACGCGTATGGCTACACCTTC
clone size: NA; D gene: NA; V gene: TRBV6-5; J gene: TRBJ1-1; CDR3 protein: CASTLTLAMNTEAFF; CDR3 DNA: TGTGCCAGCACCCTTACCCTGGCCATGAACACTGAAGCTTTCTTT
clone size: NA; D gene: NA; V gene: TRBV18; J gene: TRBJ1-2; CDR3 protein: CASSPENPYGYTF; CDR3 DNA: TGTGCCAGCTCACCTGAAAATCCCTATGGCTACACCTTC
clone size: NA; D gene: NA; V gene: TRBV5-1; J gene: TRBJ2-5; CDR3 protein: CASSLEGRQETQYF; CDR3 DNA: TGCGCCAGCAGCTTGGAAGGCAGGCAAGAGACCCAGTACTTC
clone size: NA; D gene: NA; V gene: TRBV4-1; J gene: TRBJ1-2; CDR3 protein: CASSQDGTVYGYTF; CDR3 DNA: TGCGCCAGCAGCCAAGATGGTACAGTCTATGGCTACACCTTC
clone size: few; D gene: NA; V gene: TRBV27; J gene: TRBJ2-5; CDR3 protein: CASSTLYQETQYF; CDR3 DNA: TGTGCCAGCAGTACTTTATACCAAGAGACCCAGTACTTC
clone size: NA; D gene: NA; V gene: TRBV5-1; J gene: TRBJ2-5; CDR3 protein: CASSLAPGTLQETQYF; CDR3 DNA: TGCGCCAGCAGCTTGGCTCCCGGGACACTACAAGAGACCCAGTACTTC
clone size: NA; D gene: TRBD1; V gene: TRBV15; J gene: TRBJ2-7; CDR3 protein: CATSRDPGQGAYEQYF; CDR3 DNA: TGTGCCACCAGCAGAGATCCGGGACAGGGGGCCTACGAGCAGTACTTC
clone size: NA; D gene: TRBD2; V gene: TRBV6-5; J gene: TRBJ2-2; CDR3 protein: CASSTQRESTGELFF; CDR3 DNA: TGTGCCAGCAGTACTCAGCGGGAAAGCACCGGGGAGCTGTTTTTT
clone size: few; D gene: NA; V gene: TRBV5-1; J gene: TRBJ1-1; CDR3 protein: CASSPGPMNTEAFF; CDR3 DNA: TGCGCCAGCAGCCCGGGCCCCATGAACACTGAAGCTTTCTTT
clone size: NA; D gene: TRBD2; V gene: TRBV10-3; J gene: TRBJ2-3; CDR3 protein: CAISERGGSTDTQYF; CDR3 DNA: TGTGCCATCAGTGAGAGAGGCGGGAGCACCGATACGCAGTATTTT
clone size: NA; D gene: NA; V gene: TRBV5-1; J gene: TRBJ2-5; CDR3 protein: CASSPRVSGETQYF; CDR3 DNA: TGCGCCAGCAGCCCAAGGGTTTCTGGAGAGACCCAGTACTTC
clone size: NA; D gene: TRBD1; V gene: TRBV7-8; J gene: TRBJ2-2; CDR3 protein: CASSLGGGSTGELFF; CDR3 DNA: TGTGCCAGCAGCTTAGGAGGGGGCAGCACCGGGGAGCTGTTTTTT
clone size: NA; D gene: NA; V gene: TRBV20-1; J gene: TRBJ1-4; CDR3 protein: CSARDLGGTNEKLFF; CDR3 DNA: TGCAGTGCTAGAGATCTGGGGGGTACTAATGAAAAACTGTTTTTT
clone size: NA; D gene: TRBD1; V gene: TRBV28; J gene: TRBJ1-5; CDR3 protein: CASSFPDRVGQPQHF; CDR3 DNA: TGTGCCAGCAGTTTCCCTGACAGGGTGGGGCAGCCCCAGCATTTT
clone size: few; D gene: NA; V gene: TRBV6-6; J gene: TRBJ2-4; CDR3 protein: CASSPQVLAKNIQYF; CDR3 DNA: TGTGCCAGCTCCCCACAGGTTCTAGCCAAAAACATTCAGTACTTC